This T cell receptor beta chain was obtained from a study of blood T cell repertoires in COVID-19. Original processing methods: Nucleated cell number was recorded as an estimate derived from reference gene primer amplification. TCRdb's table, derived via immunoSEQ multiplex PCR, lists solely in-frame clones and lacks some. Clone size and V and J calls were adopted from that table, with D and trimming inferred from the DNA. This table has some 89,000 clones, 87% appearing once. The CDR3 sequence is 16 residues long. Trimming took 1 base from V and 3 from J; bases not matched to a gene: 5. Germline V gene data show CDR1 as MNHEY and CDR2 as SVGAGI.

Source material: peripheral blood. This TCR came from a human donor in a cohort sampled during active COVID-19. V and J are TRBV6-5 and TRBJ1-3, with 8 bases lining up with TRBD1. This CDR3 reads CASSYFGQGGGNTIYF. The CDR3 DNA follows: TGTGCCAGCAGTTACTTCGGACAGGGCGGTGGAAACACCATATATTTT.